These 9 T cell receptor beta chains originate from one sample sequenced in a study of CD8 T cells in Susac syndrome. Reverse transcription of roughly 0.5 to 1 ug RNA was performed with random hexamers. TCRdb analysed the immunoSEQ multiplex PCR reads with MiXCR anew, one entry per CDR3 protein. The repertoire has 84,000 or so distinct CDR3 sequences, around 95% of them found once; the top ten carry approximately 0.48%. Sequencing was performed on CD8+ T cells from PBMCs. The source of these receptors is a human donor with Susac syndrome.

This clonotype is a singleton in its sample. This chain uses TRBV4-3 with TRBJ2-7; weak D call: TRBD2 (6 bases). Trimming removed 0 bases from V and 1 base from J, with 13 bases in between. The CDR3 runs 16 residues. The V gene's germline CDR1 is LGHNA and CDR2 YSLEER. In DNA, the CDR3 is TGCGCCAGCAGCCAAGATCGGGGGTCCGCTTCCTACGAGCAGTACTTC. This gives the protein CASSQDRGSASYEQYF.

V and J are TRBV27 and TRBJ1-5; TRBD1 might be the D (5 bases). CDR3 length: 15 amino acids. V was clipped by 3 bases and J by 4 bases, with 13 bases between them. CDR1 is MNHEY, CDR2 SMNVEV, per germline (reference sequence). The CDR3 here is CASSLSGGSNQPQHF. In nucleotides, the CDR3 is TGTGCCAGCAGTTTGTCGGGGGGAAGTAATCAGCCCCAGCATTTT.

The chain employs TRBV7-9 and TRBJ2-7; D is unresolved. The CDR3 contains 12 residues. CDR1 SEHNR and CDR2 FQNEAQ come from the germline V gene (reference sequence). Trimming cost V 3 bases and J 7 bases, with 10 bases left between them. Here the CDR3 reads CASSLGSGEQYF. DNA of the CDR3: TGTGCCAGCAGCTTGGGTTCTGGTGAGCAGTACTTC.

The chain employs TRBV13 and TRBJ1-2; TRBD1 is a possible D gene (5 bases). This CDR3 spans 12 amino acids. V lost 5 bases to trimming and J lost 6 bases, with 10 bases between them. CDR1 and CDR2 from the germline V gene are PRHDT and FYEKMQ (reference sequence). This chain's CDR3 is CASSEPTDGYTF. The DNA of the CDR3 is TGTGCCAGCAGCGAACCGACAGATGGCTACACCTTC.

The chain recombines TRBV29-1 with TRBJ2-5; perhaps D is TRBD1 or TRBD2 (6 bases each). The germline V and J ends were trimmed by 6 bases and 5 bases, with 19 bases remaining between them. This CDR3 region has 14 residues. Germline V gives CDR1 SQVTM, CDR2 ANQGSEA. This CDR3 is CSVWGASGGETQYF. In DNA form, the CDR3 reads TGCAGCGTCTGGGGGGCGTCGGGCGGGGAGACCCAGTACTTC.

The CDR3 DNA reads as TGTGCCACCAGCACCGGGACTAGCGGTTACAATGAGCAGTTCTTC. The encoded protein is CATSTGTSGYNEQFF. The chain joins TRBV15 to TRBJ2-1; TRBD2 aligns across 11 bases. The CDR3 has 15 amino acids. Trimming took 4 bases from V and 4 from J; bases not matched to a gene: 3. CDR1 is LNHNV, CDR2 YYDKDF, per germline (reference sequence).

The V and J genes are TRBV14 and TRBJ2-1; the match to TRBD2 covers 9 bases. CDR3 length equals 14 residues. The germline CDR1 and CDR2 sequences are SGHDN and FVKESK. The V segment lost 6 bases and the J segment 5 bases; nucleotides outside the gene matches: 5. The CDR3, as DNA: TGTGCCAGCAGGATAGCGGGAGTAGACAATGAGCAGTTCTTC. It is translated as CASRIAGVDNEQFF.

J is TRBJ2-1 and V is TRBV29-1; 10 nucleotides match TRBD2. The V segment lost 2 bases and the J segment 4 bases; nucleotides outside the gene matches: 5. From germline, CDR1 is SQVTM and CDR2 ANQGSEA. This CDR3 contains 15 residues. Here the CDR3 reads CSVELGLAEYNEQFF. CDR3 in DNA: TGCAGCGTTGAATTAGGACTAGCGGAATACAATGAGCAGTTCTTC.

This clonotype occurred once. The gene calls are TRBV5-1 and TRBJ1-1; D is undetermined. Trimming cost V 0 bases and J 5 bases, with 5 bases left between them. Germline-derived CDR1 and CDR2 are SGHRS and YFSETQ. CDR3 size: 12 residues. CDR3 protein: CASSLVETEAFF. The DNA of the CDR3 is TGCGCCAGCAGCTTGGTGGAGACTGAAGCTTTCTTT.